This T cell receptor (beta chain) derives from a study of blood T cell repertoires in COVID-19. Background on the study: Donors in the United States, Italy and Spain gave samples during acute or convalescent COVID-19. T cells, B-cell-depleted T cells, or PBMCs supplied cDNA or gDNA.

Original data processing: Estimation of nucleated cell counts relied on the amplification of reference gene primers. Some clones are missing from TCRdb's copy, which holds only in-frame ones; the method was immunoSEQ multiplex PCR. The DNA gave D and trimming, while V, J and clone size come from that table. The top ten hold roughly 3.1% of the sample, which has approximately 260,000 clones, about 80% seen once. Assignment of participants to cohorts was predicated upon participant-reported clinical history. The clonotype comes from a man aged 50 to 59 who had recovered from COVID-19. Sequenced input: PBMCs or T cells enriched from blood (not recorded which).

CDR3 bases: TGTGCCAGTAAGGAGGCAGGTCTGGGAACCAATTCACCCCTCCACTTT. Protein sequence: CASKEAGLGTNSPLHF. The chain combines TRBV19 with TRBJ1-6; D gene uncertain. This CDR3 comprises 16 residues. V was trimmed by 7 bases and J by 7 bases, leaving 20 bases between them. Looked up from germline, CDR1 is LNHDA and CDR2 is SQIVND (reference sequence).